This T cell receptor beta chain was recorded in a study of metastatic and nonmetastatic thyroid tumors. Every patient was untreated before thyroid surgery. Through MiXCR, TCRdb re-clonotyped the PCR reads. The sample lists under 55,000 clones, roughly a sixth occurring once. V was shortened by 7 bases and J by 4 bases, with 15 bases between the two germline ends. This CDR3 has 15 amino acids. CDR1 SGDLS and CDR2 YYNGEE come from the germline V gene. This clone was seen at least ten times. The TCR comes from a female donor with papillary thyroid cancer or a benign thyroid nodule (not recorded which). Some clones in this sample may be carry-over from other donors' samples. J is TRBJ2-6 and V is TRBV9; no reliable D call. The sample taken for sequencing was blood. The CDR3 DNA sequence: TGTGCCAGCGCGACCTCCCTTGGGGGGGCCAACGTCCTGACTTTC. Encoded protein: CASATSLGGANVLTF. The whole variable domain, filled in from reference TRBV9 and TRBJ2-6, reads DSGVTQTPKHLITATGQRVTLRCSPRSGDLSVYWYQQSLDQGLQFLIQYYNGEERAKGNILERFSAQQFPDLHSELNLSSLELGDSALYFCASATSLGGANVLTFGAGSRLTVL.